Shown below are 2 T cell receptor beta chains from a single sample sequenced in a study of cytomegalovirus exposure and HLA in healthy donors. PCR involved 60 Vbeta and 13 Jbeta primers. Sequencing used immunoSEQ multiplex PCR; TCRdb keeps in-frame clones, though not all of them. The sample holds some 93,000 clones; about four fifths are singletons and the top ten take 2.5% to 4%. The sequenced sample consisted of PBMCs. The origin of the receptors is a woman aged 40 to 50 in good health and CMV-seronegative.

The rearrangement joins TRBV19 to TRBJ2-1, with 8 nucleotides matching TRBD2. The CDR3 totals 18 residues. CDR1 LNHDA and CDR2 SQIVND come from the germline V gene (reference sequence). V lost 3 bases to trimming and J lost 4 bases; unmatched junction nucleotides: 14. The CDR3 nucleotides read TGTGCCAGTAGTATCCAGGCCTCACAGGGACTAGAATACAATGAGCAGTTCTTC. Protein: CASSIQASQGLEYNEQFF.

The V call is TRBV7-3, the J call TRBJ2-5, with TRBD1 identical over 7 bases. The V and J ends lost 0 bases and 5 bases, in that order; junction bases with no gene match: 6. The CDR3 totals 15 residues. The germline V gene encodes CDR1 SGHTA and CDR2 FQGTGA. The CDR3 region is CASSLTGGAEETQYF. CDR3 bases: TGTGCCAGCAGCTTAACAGGGGGCGCTGAGGAGACCCAGTACTTC.